This T cell receptor (beta chain) was observed in a study of blood T cell repertoires in COVID-19. Profiled with immunoSEQ multiplex PCR; TCRdb holds only in-frame clones, not every one. The repertoire holds 250,000 or so clones, with 65% to 85% as singletons. Material: peripheral blood. The sequence was obtained from a human donor in a cohort sampled during active COVID-19.

The CDR3 reads CSVEPQGTDTQYF. Here the CDR3 DNA reads TGCAGCGTTGAACCCCAGGGGACAGATACGCAGTATTTT. The chain couples TRBV29-1 to TRBJ2-3, with D perhaps TRBD1 (6 bases). V lost 2 bases, J lost 3 bases, and 9 bases lay in between. This CDR3 has 13 residues. The germline V gene has CDR1 SQVTM and CDR2 ANQGSEA.